The 5 T cell receptor beta chains in this list originate from one sample, sequenced in a study of cytomegalovirus exposure and HLA in healthy donors. Some clones are missing from TCRdb's copy, which holds only in-frame ones; the method was immunoSEQ multiplex PCR. Of under 150,000 clones listed, around four fifths are singletons. Input material: PBMCs. These receptors were taken from a woman between 25 and 40 years old in good health and CMV-seronegative.

V is TRBV7-9 and J is TRBJ1-2, with D possibly matching TRBD1 (6 bases). CDR3 size: 16 residues. V was clipped by 5 bases and J by 4 bases, with 20 bases between them. Germline V lookup: CDR1 SEHNR, CDR2 FQNEAQ (reference sequence). CDR3 in amino acids: CASSPGTSPYAYGYTF. The CDR3 region has the DNA TGTGCCAGCAGCCCCGGGACATCGCCCTACGCCTATGGCTACACCTTC.

In its sample, this clone was seen once. This sequence joins TRBV1 and TRBJ2-1; the table calls TRBD2, which could not be checked here. TRBV1 is deemed a pseudogene. CDR3 length: 18 amino acids. The CDR3: CTSSQDPGLAGSHNEQFF. CDR3 DNA sequence: TGCACCAGCAGCCAGGACCCGGGACTAGCGGGGAGCCACAATGAGCAGTTCTTC.

The chain combines TRBV28 with TRBJ2-5, with 9 bases matching TRBD2. This CDR3 has 15 amino acids. Germline loops: CDR1 MDHEN, CDR2 SYDVKM. Trimming took 0 bases from V and 5 from J; bases not matched to a gene: 4. The CDR3 spells CASSLWASGVETQYF. CDR3 in DNA: TGTGCCAGCAGTTTATGGGCTAGCGGGGTGGAGACCCAGTACTTC.

This clone was recorded only once. This sequence joins TRBV7-3 and TRBJ2-1, with unresolved D. The germline V gene has CDR1 SGHTA and CDR2 FQGTGA. CDR3 size: 13 residues. Trimming took 1 base from V and 7 from J, leaving 8 bases between them. The CDR3 DNA follows: TGTGCCAGCAGCTTAATGGGCCGTAATGAGCAGTTCTTC. Amino acid sequence: CASSLMGRNEQFF.

Concerning this clone: Other DNA sequences of this sample code for an identical CDR3. The CDR3 is CASSLGIGGMNTEAFF. The CDR3 DNA sequence: TGCGCCAGCAGCTTGGGGATCGGGGGGATGAACACTGAAGCTTTCTTT. V and J are TRBV5-1 and TRBJ1-1; tentative D call: TRBD1 (5 bases). The V end was cut by 0 bases, the J end by 0 bases, with 12 bases between. The CDR3 runs 16 residues. CDR1 and CDR2 from the germline V gene are SGHRS and YFSETQ.